The 5 T cell receptor beta chains below come from one sample, sequenced in a study of blood T cell repertoires in COVID-19. Assay used: immunoSEQ multiplex PCR; TCRdb lists only in-frame clones, some missing. This table has around 100,000 clones, 90% appearing once. Material: peripheral blood. The receptors shown here come from a man in his fifties with acute or convalescent COVID-19.

V gene TRBV6-1 combines with J gene TRBJ2-7, with D tentatively TRBD1 (5 bases). The ends were cut back, 3 bases at V and 5 bases at J, with 8 bases in the middle. There are 12 residues in the CDR3. Germline loops: CDR1 MNHNS, CDR2 SASEGT. The CDR3 DNA reads TGTGCCAGCAGTGATTTAGGGGACGAGCAGTACTTC. It encodes CASSDLGDEQYF.

The rearrangement links TRBV19 to TRBJ2-1, with D possibly being TRBD2 (5 bases). Deletions cut 7 bases from V and 0 bases from J, with 10 bases between. Germline V lookup: CDR1 LNHDA, CDR2 SQIVND (reference sequence). The CDR3 length is 14 residues. In DNA form, the CDR3 reads TGTGCCAGTAACGAGGGTAACTCCTACAATGAGCAGTTCTTC. Translation: CASNEGNSYNEQFF. The complete variable domain, with remaining parts taken from reference TRBV19 and TRBJ2-1, reads DGGITQSPKYLFRKEGQNVTLSCEQNLNHDAMYWYRQDPGQGLRLIYYSQIVNDFQKGDIAEGYSVSREKKESFPLTVTSAQKNPTAFYLCASNEGNSYNEQFFGPGTRLTVL.

V usage is TRBV27 and J usage is TRBJ2-7, with 9 bases fitting TRBD1. The germline V gene has CDR1 MNHEY and CDR2 SMNVEV (reference sequence). The CDR3 runs to 15 residues. V lost 5 bases to trimming and J lost 2 bases; unmatched junction nucleotides: 7. The CDR3 DNA reads TGTGCCAGCAGTCACGCCGGGACAGGGCCCTACGAGCAGTACTTC. Protein: CASSHAGTGPYEQYF.

V usage is TRBV5-1 and J usage is TRBJ2-1, with 14 positions matching TRBD2. The J segment lost 0 bases and the V segment lost 4 bases, leaving 3 bases of the junction unmatched. This CDR3 region has 17 residues. The germline V gene encodes CDR1 SGHRS and CDR2 YFSETQ. CDR3: CASSPGTSGSSYNEQFF. The DNA of the CDR3 is TGCGCCAGCAGCCCAGGGACTAGCGGGAGCTCCTACAATGAGCAGTTCTTC.

The chain employs TRBV14 and TRBJ2-2; D unclear. The germline V gene encodes CDR1 SGHDN and CDR2 FVKESK. The CDR3 is 14 amino acids. V lost 6 bases to trimming and J lost 1 base, with 9 bases between them. CDR3 in DNA: TGTGCCAGCAGGCAGTTTGAGAACACCGGGGAGCTGTTTTTT. Amino acids: CASRQFENTGELFF.